The 3 T cell receptor beta chains listed next were all sequenced from one sample in a study of Ad26.COV2.S vaccination and SARS-CoV-2 variants. The treatment here: roughly 19 received Ad26.COV2.S at low or high dose, single or two shots; 5 received placebo; per-sample allocation not given. Samples analyzed were those drawn on day 63 after the first vaccine or placebo injection. This table comes from immunoSEQ multiplex PCR, and its TCRdb copy is limited to in-frame clones, with some not included. The data contain about 320,000 clones, 70% to 90% of them singletons. Sample: peripheral blood, taken in a trial of Ad26.COV2.S vaccine versus placebo. These receptors came from a person between 18 and 59 years old who received the Ad26.COV2.S COVID-19 vaccine or a placebo.

This chain joins TRBV6-2 or TRBV6-3 and TRBJ2-5; D call uncertain. The V end was cut by 6 bases, the J end by 1 base, with 12 bases between. The CDR3 is 14 amino acids. In germline, CDR1 is MNHEY, CDR2 SVGEGT. The CDR3 DNA sequence: TGTGCCAGCAGCCCCGGACGGTTCCAAGAGACCCAGTACTTC. Protein product: CASSPGRFQETQYF.

The rearrangement uses TRBV30 and TRBJ1-6; a possible D gene is TRBD1 (6 bases). From germline, CDR1 is GTSNPN and CDR2 SVGIG (reference sequence). V lost 0 bases to trimming and J lost 3 bases, with 18 bases between them. There are 18 residues in the CDR3. Here the CDR3 reads CAWSVAPSKGHYNSPLHF. The CDR3 DNA sequence: TGTGCCTGGAGTGTAGCCCCCTCGAAGGGACACTATAATTCACCCCTCCACTTT.

The chain combines TRBV4-2 with TRBJ1-2; D is unclear. Germline lookup yields CDR1 LGHNA and CDR2 YNFKEQ. V lost 1 base and J lost 8, with 17 bases in between. The length of the CDR3 is 15 residues. CDR3 loop: CASSQGNSAVGGYTF. CDR3 coding DNA: TGTGCCAGCAGCCAAGGAAACTCGGCTGTCGGAGGCTACACCTTC.